This T cell receptor beta chain was recorded in a study of human T cells and chemical hapten exposure (dated by TCRdb to the early 2020s). About the study as a whole: For sensitization, 2% DPC in acetone was applied to a 2 cm by 2 cm area of upper inner arm skin. Weekly therapeutic DPC doses were additionally applied to the scalp of patients throughout the approximately 23-week study period. Patch testing on the upper back used Finn chambers containing 0.01% DPC, with scoring done after 6 days according to International Contact Dermatitis Research Group standards. The patient cohort, mostly female, included alopecia areata with under or over 50% scalp involvement, alopecia totalis and alopecia universalis. The libraries were sequenced as a pool, and the TCR yield per sample differed mostly because of small variations in library volumes within the pool. The study tracked peripheral blood TCR repertoire changes in vivo during primary and secondary sensitization to the hapten diphenylcyclopropenone (DPC) in alopecia patients. Blood was sampled from patients pre-sensitization (week 0) and at 2, 6 and about 24 weeks after DPC sensitization. Blood for TCR sequencing was provided by twenty-nine alopecia patients at one to four time points (pre-sensitization, 2, 6 and 24 weeks).

Overall results and qualifications from the work: Repeated subsampling changed both the strength of the expansion versus patch-test correlation and the threshold at which that correlation became significant. Expanded TCRs formed significantly more large CDR3 similarity clusters than pre-sensitization or healthy control sets, consistent with antigen-driven responses. Because every patient had alopecia, a presumed autoimmune disease, the patients' immune response might differ from that of healthy individuals. DPC sensitization did not change the number of TCRs with a frequency above 1 in 1000, and there was no evidence of changes in global repertoire structure. Patch test score was positively correlated with the number of PT1 expanded TCRs, with significance at thresholds 8, 16 and 32 but not at 4.

The germline V gene (reference sequence) sets CDR1 to SEHNR and CDR2 to FQNEAQ. Clipping removes 6 bases from V and 2 bases from J, with 12 as the unmatched junction base count. The CDR3 numbers 18 residues from cysteine through phenylalanine. Just CDR3 DNA is preserved here, 54 bases in frame from base 1. In light of the paper, this sample's time point label describes: patch test 2, 6 weeks after DPC sensitization. According to the study, the label for this sample's treatment or condition signals: therapeutic diphenylcyclopropenone sensitization with weekly scalp DPC. At each patch-test visit, blood was drawn before the patch test was applied. Patients were considered eligible if aged 18 to 70, diagnosed with alopecia and deemed suitable for DPC therapy, and patients were excluded if pregnant. Total RNA was extracted from unfractionated whole blood collected in Tempus Blood RNA tubes. Remarks on this clonotype: Its antigen remains unidentified. No base qualities exist here, and no much larger clone lies one base off it.

The library was obtained by RACE. TCRdb names NextSeq 500 as the instrument used. During library preparation, unique molecular identifiers were attached to individual cDNA molecules so that TCRs could be counted in a quantitative, reproducible way. Each blood RNA sample was used to sequence both TCR alpha and TCR beta chains. The study's processing was this. Samples had a median of approximately 96,000 TCRs, with a range from roughly 20,000 to 700,000. V, J and CDR3 annotation of the TCR reads was carried out using the Decombinator software suite. To make PS versus PT1 abundance plots, every sample was subsampled to the same number of TCRs (28,000). Expanded TCRs were defined as absent before sensitization and observed at least eight times at the 2-week time point. TCRdb itself trimmed the public reads at Q25 with fastp, ran MiXCR and retained productive beta chains. Merged by CDR3 protein, the rows form single entries marked with the most common genes and DNA. The V and J calls come from TCRdb's annotation, not from the publication. Present in this sample are a few hundred thousand distinct CDR3 sequences, around 6% of which were seen just once. The leading ten clones occupy under 7% of the sample.

This sample comprised whole blood, obtained in connection with sensitization to the hapten diphenylcyclopropenone (DPC). The chain couples TRBV7-9 to TRBJ2-7, and TRBD2 matches 14 of the central bases. The source is a woman aged 18-30 years with alopecia areata. Some clones in this sample may be carry-over from other donors' samples. The CDR3 protein: CASREGTSGGHPTYEQYF. The sequence in DNA is TGTGCCAGCAGGGAAGGGACTAGCGGGGGCCACCCGACCTACGAGCAGTACTTC.